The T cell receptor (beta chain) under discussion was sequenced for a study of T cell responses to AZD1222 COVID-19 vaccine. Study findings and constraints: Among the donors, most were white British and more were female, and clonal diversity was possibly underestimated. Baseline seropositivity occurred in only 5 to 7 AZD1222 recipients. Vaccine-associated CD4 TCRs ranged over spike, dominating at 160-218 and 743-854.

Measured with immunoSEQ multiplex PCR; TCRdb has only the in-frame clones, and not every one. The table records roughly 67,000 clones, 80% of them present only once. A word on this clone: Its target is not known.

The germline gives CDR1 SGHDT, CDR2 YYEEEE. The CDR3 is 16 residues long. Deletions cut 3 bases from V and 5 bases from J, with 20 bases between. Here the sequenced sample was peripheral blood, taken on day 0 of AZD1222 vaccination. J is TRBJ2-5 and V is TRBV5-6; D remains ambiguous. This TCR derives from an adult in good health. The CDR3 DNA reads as TGTGCCAGCAGCTCCTGGGGTGGTGTGATTGTGGAGACCCAGTACTTC. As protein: CASSSWGGVIVETQYF.